Listed here are 26 T cell receptor beta chains from one sample, sequenced in a study of T cell changes during pregnancy in multiple sclerosis. The protocol was immunoSEQ multiplex PCR, while the TCRdb copy is restricted to in-frame clones and leaves out a portion. The table lists tens of thousands of clones, roughly nine tenths of them singletons. Sequenced here: peripheral blood, sampled after pregnancy. The receptors shown here come from a female donor with multiple sclerosis, enrolled in a pregnancy study.

This clone was seen only a few times. This rearrangement joins TRBV6-4 to TRBJ1-2; 8 bases are a match to TRBD1. The CDR3 is 15 residues long. The junction had 11 bases not matched to a gene; V was cut back by 9 bases and J by 2 bases. CDR1 is MRHNA and CDR2 is SNTAGT in the germline V gene. CDR3 sequence reads: CARDLKGQENYGYTF. The CDR3 DNA reads as TGTGCCAGGGACTTAAAGGGACAGGAGAACTATGGCTACACCTTC.

The genes are TRBV19 and TRBJ1-1, with TRBD1 as a possible D gene (6 bases). CDR3 length equals 17 residues. V shed 3 bases and J shed 1 base, with 18 bases lying between them. From germline, CDR1 is LNHDA and CDR2 SQIVND (reference sequence). CDR3 in DNA: TGTGCCAGTAGTATTTCGTTCGGTCGGACAGCGAACACTGAAGCTTTCTTT. It is translated as CASSISFGRTANTEAFF.

This chain connects TRBV5-1 to TRBJ2-7; TRBD1 matches at 11 bases. Germline CDR1 and CDR2: SGHRS and YFSETQ. The CDR3 contains 14 residues. With 4 bases clipped from V and 7 bases from J, the junction kept 7 bases outside the gene matches. The CDR3 reads CASSRGTGGDEQYF. For the CDR3, the DNA is TGCGCCAGCAGCCGGGGGACAGGGGGGGATGAGCAGTACTTC.

The chain carries TRBV4-1 and TRBJ2-7, with 8 bases aligning to TRBD2. In germline, CDR1 is MGHRA, CDR2 YSYEKL. The J segment lost 3 bases and the V segment lost 1 base, leaving 5 bases of the junction unmatched. The CDR3 runs 15 residues. The CDR3 coding sequence is TGCGCCAGCAGCCAAGGTCTAGCGGGTCTCTACGAGCAGTACTTC. Translation gives CASSQGLAGLYEQYF.

V is TRBV29-1 and J is TRBJ1-2; a weak D match, TRBD1 (5 bases). Germline assignment: CDR1 SQVTM and CDR2 ANQGSEA. This CDR3 is built from 10 residues. With 3 bases removed from V and 13 bases from J, the gap between germline ends came to 12 bases. The CDR3 region is CSVDQGLVTF. The CDR3 DNA follows: TGCAGCGTTGATCAGGGACTTGTCACCTTC.

V is TRBV6-1 and J is TRBJ2-5; D possibly corresponds to TRBD1 (6 bases). The CDR3 contains 12 residues. The V gene's germline CDR1 is MNHNS and CDR2 SASEGT. Deletions cut 10 bases from V and 4 bases from J, with 13 bases between. The CDR3: CATRQVLETQYF. CDR3 bases: TGTGCCACCCGACAGGTTTTAGAGACCCAGTACTTC.

This chain links TRBV29-1 with TRBJ1-1; the D is unclear. Germline-derived CDR1 and CDR2 are SQVTM and ANQGSEA. The CDR3 has 13 amino acids. V was trimmed by 2 bases and J by 3 bases, leaving 10 bases between them. CDR3 coding DNA: TGCAGCGTTGAAACTACCATACACACTGAAGCTTTCTTT. This codes for CSVETTIHTEAFF. Variable domain in full (rest from reference TRBV29-1 and TRBJ1-1): SAVISQKPSRDICQRGTSLTIQCQVDSQVTMMFWYRQQPGQSLTLIATANQGSEATYESGFVIDKFPISRPNLTFSTLTVSNMSPEDSSIYLCSVETTIHTEAFFGQGTRLTVV.

This chain connects TRBV10-3 to TRBJ2-7, with a tentative D call TRBD1 (6 bases). With 5 bases removed from V and 2 bases from J, the gap between germline ends came to 13 bases. This CDR3 comprises 14 residues. In germline, CDR1 is ENHRY, CDR2 SYGVKD. The CDR3 DNA reads as TGTGCCATCAGTAGGGGGACGGTAGCCTACGAGCAGTACTTC. Encoded protein: CAISRGTVAYEQYF.

The chain carries TRBV5-5 and TRBJ1-1; D not resolved. From germline, CDR1 is SGHKS and CDR2 YYEKEE (reference sequence). CDR3 size: 14 residues. Trimming cost V 0 bases and J 0 bases, with 6 bases left between them. The CDR3 sequence is CASSLEAVNTEAFF. The CDR3 DNA sequence: TGTGCCAGCAGCTTGGAGGCGGTGAACACTGAAGCTTTCTTT.

This clone occurred once. The chain uses TRBV10-3 and TRBJ1-5, with a weak D call TRBD1 (5 bases). CDR1 is ENHRY and CDR2 is SYGVKD in the germline V gene. Trimming shortened V by 2 bases and J by 2 bases, and 13 bases separated the two germline ends. CDR3 size: 16 residues. The CDR3 spells CAISERAGSGNQPQHF. For the CDR3, the DNA is TGTGCCATCAGTGAGAGGGCAGGGTCTGGCAATCAGCCCCAGCATTTT.

This clone was found once. The chain couples TRBV2 to TRBJ2-1; possible D gene TRBD2, 6 bases. CDR3 length equals 16 residues. Germline V gene lookup returns CDR1 SNHLY and CDR2 FYNNEI. V was trimmed by 4 bases and J by 8 bases, leaving 21 bases between them. The CDR3 DNA reads as TGTGCCAGCAGTGTTAGCGGAAACCTCGGAGCGGATGAGCAGTTCTTC. Translated: CASSVSGNLGADEQFF.

This rearrangement joins TRBV4-1 to TRBJ1-3, with 11 nucleotides matching TRBD1. Trimming removed 6 bases from V and 6 bases from J; junction bases left unmatched: 1. From germline, CDR1 is MGHRA and CDR2 YSYEKL. The length of the CDR3 is 13 residues. In nucleotides, the CDR3 is TGCGCCAGCAGGGGACAGGGGGAAAACACCATATATTTT. Protein product: CASRGQGENTIYF.

The chain is built from TRBV11-2 and TRBJ1-2; tentatively, D is TRBD1 (6 bases). Germline CDR1 is SGHAT and CDR2 is FQNNGV. The CDR3 has 12 residues. Trimming pared 9 bases from V and 5 bases from J, leaving 13 bases between. The CDR3 protein is CASEAGTYGYTF. CDR3 in DNA: TGTGCCAGTGAGGCCGGGACATATGGCTACACCTTC.

V gene TRBV6-1 combines with J gene TRBJ2-3, with 15 bases identical to TRBD2. Germline CDR1 reads MNHNS; CDR2 reads SASEGT. J gave up 6 bases and V 7 bases, and 2 bases lay outside the gene matches. This CDR3 is 14 amino acids long. The CDR3 sequence: CASTGTSGRDTQYF. The CDR3 DNA is TGTGCCAGCACCGGGACTAGCGGGAGGGATACGCAGTATTTT.

V usage is TRBV27 and J usage is TRBJ2-7; weak D call: TRBD2 (5 bases). CDR1 is MNHEY, CDR2 SMNVEV, per germline (reference sequence). Trimming pared 2 bases from V and 3 bases from J, leaving 20 bases between. This CDR3 has 17 residues. The CDR3 DNA is TGTGCCAGCAGTTTAATAGGACTTGTGGGAAGTAACTACGAGCAGTACTTC. Amino acid sequence: CASSLIGLVGSNYEQYF.

This sequence joins TRBV6-5 and TRBJ2-5, with D tentatively TRBD1 (8 bases). The germline V gene encodes CDR1 MNHEY and CDR2 SVGAGI. V was cut by 6 bases and J by 5 bases, with 16 bases left in between. This CDR3 contains 14 residues. The CDR3 loop is CASRSTGGGETQYF. The CDR3 coding sequence is TGTGCCAGCAGGTCAACAGGGGGAGGGGAGACCCAGTACTTC.

The CDR3 loop is CAEGREDYGYTF. The CDR3 DNA reads as TGTGCGGAGGGCCGGGAAGACTATGGCTACACCTTC. The gene calls are TRBV30 and TRBJ1-2; D remains ambiguous. The CDR3 runs to 12 residues. Germline assignment: CDR1 GTSNPN and CDR2 SVGIG (reference sequence).

The chain is built from TRBV28 and TRBJ1-1; the match to TRBD1 covers 7 bases. The CDR3 totals 14 residues. Germline V gene data show CDR1 as MDHEN and CDR2 as SYDVKM. V gave up 1 base and J gave up 6 bases; unmatched junction bases: 5. The CDR3 protein is CASSLSTGRAEAFF. The CDR3, as DNA: TGTGCCAGCAGTTTATCGACAGGGCGAGCTGAAGCTTTCTTT.

The chain links TRBV19 to TRBJ2-2, with D maybe TRBD1 (6 bases). CDR3 size: 14 residues. In germline, CDR1 is LNHDA, CDR2 SQIVND (reference sequence). Trimming stripped 6 bases from V and 4 bases from J, with 12 bases between. Written as DNA, the CDR3 is TGTGCCAGTAGGCCCGGACAGATCACCGGGGAGCTGTTTTTT. This codes for CASRPGQITGELFF.

The chain joins TRBV6-6 to TRBJ2-5, with 12 nucleotides matching TRBD2. From germline, CDR1 is MNHNY and CDR2 SVGAGI (reference sequence). V trimming: 7 bases; J trimming: 5 bases; junction bases outside the gene matches: 2. The CDR3 is 13 amino acids. The CDR3 is CASKLAGGETQYF. The CDR3 DNA follows: TGTGCCAGCAAACTAGCGGGAGGTGAGACCCAGTACTTC.

J is TRBJ1-1 and V is TRBV29-1, with TRBD1 as a possible D gene (5 bases). The CDR3 has 12 residues. Germline V CDR1 and CDR2: SQVTM, ANQGSEA. V lost 8 bases, J lost 1 base, and 11 bases lay in between. The CDR3 protein is CSTRAGNTEAFF. The CDR3 coding sequence is TGCAGCACCAGGGCAGGGAACACTGAAGCTTTCTTT.

This clone was seen a single time. The rearrangement links TRBV6-1 to TRBJ1-2; 9 bases match TRBD1. The CDR3 is 16 residues long. Germline V gives CDR1 MNHNS, CDR2 SASEGT. The V gene end was trimmed by 3 bases and the J gene end by 0 bases; junction bases not matched to a gene: 5. In DNA form, the CDR3 reads TGTGCCAGCAGTGAGGCCGGGACAGGGTCTAACTATGGCTACACCTTC. It codes for CASSEAGTGSNYGYTF.

The chain carries TRBV4-1 and TRBJ2-7, with 9 positions matching TRBD1. With 0 bases clipped from V and 6 bases from J, the junction kept 0 bases outside the gene matches. Looked up from germline, CDR1 is MGHRA and CDR2 is YSYEKL. The CDR3 covers 13 residues. The CDR3 DNA reads TGCGCCAGCAGCCAAGAGACAGGGGGCGAGCAGTACTTC. Its protein is CASSQETGGEQYF.

J is TRBJ2-7 and V is TRBV6-5; D perhaps matches TRBD1 (6 bases). The CDR3 runs to 14 residues. Germline V lookup: CDR1 MNHEY, CDR2 SVGAGI. V lost 4 bases, J lost 3 bases, and 13 bases lay in between. This CDR3 reads CASSSRQENYEQYF. The CDR3 region has the DNA TGTGCCAGCAGTTCCAGACAGGAGAACTACGAGCAGTACTTC.

The chain employs TRBV7-9 and TRBJ2-7; D gene unclear. The germline gives CDR1 SEHNR, CDR2 FQNEAQ (reference sequence). The CDR3 is made up of 14 amino acids. Trimming stripped 4 bases from V and 0 bases from J, with 10 bases between. The CDR3 DNA reads as TGTGCCAGCAGCTGGTCGGAGAGCTCCTACGAGCAGTACTTC. Its protein is CASSWSESSYEQYF.

This chain links TRBV11-1 with TRBJ2-1; 8 bases are shared with TRBD2. This CDR3 is 14 amino acids long. The germline CDR1 and CDR2 sequences are SGHAT and FQDESV (reference sequence). Germline trimming cut 3 bases from V and 8 bases from J; bases unmatched to any gene: 6. The CDR3 coding sequence is TGTGCCAGCAGCTTCCTAGGCGGGAGGTATGAGCAGTTCTTC. Residues: CASSFLGGRYEQFF.